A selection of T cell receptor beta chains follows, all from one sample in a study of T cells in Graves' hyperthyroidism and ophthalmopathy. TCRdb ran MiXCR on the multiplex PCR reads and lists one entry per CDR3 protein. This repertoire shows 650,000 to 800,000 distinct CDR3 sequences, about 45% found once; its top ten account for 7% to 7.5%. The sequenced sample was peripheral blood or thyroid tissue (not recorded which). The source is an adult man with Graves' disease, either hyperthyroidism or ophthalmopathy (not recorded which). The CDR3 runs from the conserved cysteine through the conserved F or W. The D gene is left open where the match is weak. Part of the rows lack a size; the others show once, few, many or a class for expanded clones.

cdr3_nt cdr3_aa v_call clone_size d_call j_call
TGTGCCAGTAGTCCTCAGGGCACTGGGGCCAACGTCCTGACTTTC CASSPQGTGANVLTF TRBV19 many NA TRBJ2-6
TGTGCCAGCACCGAACCTAGGACAGGGGCCGAGCAGTACTTC CASTEPRTGAEQYF TRBV7-3 once TRBD1 TRBJ2-7
TGTGCCAGCTCTGAACGGCGGGGAGGCACCGGGGAGCTGTTTTTT CASSERRGGTGELFF TRBV6-1 NA NA TRBJ2-2
TGTGCCAGCAGTTCGGACAGGGGGAGTTACGAGCAGTACTTC CASSSDRGSYEQYF TRBV7-6 many TRBD1 TRBJ2-7
TGTGCCAGCACCTGGGACAGATTGAACACTGAAGCTTTCTTT CASTWDRLNTEAFF TRBV2 many TRBD1 TRBJ1-1
TGCAGTGCCCTCGACAGGGGGAACTATGGCTACACCTTC CSALDRGNYGYTF TRBV20-1 many TRBD1 TRBJ1-2
TGTGCCACCAGTGACCGACAGGCCGAAGCTTTCTTT CATSDRQAEAFF TRBV24-1 NA NA TRBJ1-1
TGCGCCAGCAGCTTGGATCTCCAAGAGACCCAGTACTTC CASSLDLQETQYF TRBV5-1 NA NA TRBJ2-5
TGTGCCTCAGGACCCGAGGCCCAGCCCCAGCATTTT CASGPEAQPQHF TRBV10-3 many NA TRBJ1-5
TGTGCCAGCAGCCGAATCGACGGGAGACGGGATCAGCCCCAGCATTTT CASSRIDGRRDQPQHF TRBV7-9 NA NA TRBJ1-5
TGTGCCAGCAGTGACGCGGGGTACGAGCAGTACTTC CASSDAGYEQYF TRBV2 many NA TRBJ2-7
TGTGCCAGCAGCGTAGTTGACAGGGCCAACACTGAAGCTTTCTTT CASSVVDRANTEAFF TRBV9 many TRBD1 TRBJ1-1
TGTGCCAGCAGTGCTAGACTGGACACCCATCAGCCCCAGCATTTT CASSARLDTHQPQHF TRBV2 NA NA TRBJ1-5
TGTGCCAGCAACCGATACGAGACCCAGTACTTC CASNRYETQYF TRBV6-5 NA NA TRBJ2-5
TGCAGCCTGCACAGGGATTCACCCCTCCACTTT CSLHRDSPLHF TRBV29-1 NA NA TRBJ1-6
TGTGCCATCAGTTACAGAGGGCCCGCTAATCAGCCCCAGCATTTT CAISYRGPANQPQHF TRBV6-5 NA NA TRBJ1-5
TGTGCCAGTAGTATCGGGCACGCCGGATTGGATGAGCAGTTCTTC CASSIGHAGLDEQFF TRBV19 NA NA TRBJ2-1
TGTGCCAGCAGCTTATACGGGCAGGGGCCCCTCCACTTT CASSLYGQGPLHF TRBV7-3 many NA TRBJ1-6
TGTGCCAGCAGCCTCCGAGTAGCGGGGAACTCCTACGAGCAGTACTTC CASSLRVAGNSYEQYF TRBV7-2 few TRBD2 TRBJ2-7
TGTGCCAGCAGCGAGACTCGATCCGTGCTACAGTACTTC CASSETRSVLQYF TRBV11-2 many NA TRBJ2-7
TGTGCCAGCTCTCCCCATGAGGGAGGGACTAATCAGCCCCAGCATTTT CASSPHEGGTNQPQHF TRBV2 NA NA TRBJ1-5
TGCAGTGCTAGGGGGGCTGGAAACACCATATATTTT CSARGAGNTIYF TRBV20-1 few NA TRBJ1-3
TGTGCCAGCAGCTTAGGAGCAGGGCAGGGCGATACGCAGTATTTT CASSLGAGQGDTQYF TRBV7-3 once NA TRBJ2-3
TGCAGTGCTACCCCCTGGACTAGCGGGAGTCGGTACGAGCAGTACTTC CSATPWTSGSRYEQYF TRBV20-1 NA TRBD2 TRBJ2-7
TGTGCCACCAACAAGAACGGGGCCCGGACTGGAAATTCACCCCTCCACTTT CATNKNGARTGNSPLHF TRBV15 few NA TRBJ1-6
TGCGCCAGCAGCCCGGGTGAGCCCAATTCACCCCTCCACTTT CASSPGEPNSPLHF TRBV5-1 NA NA TRBJ1-6
TGCGCCAGCAGTGCCAGCGTTCATAACTATGGCTACACCTTC CASSASVHNYGYTF TRBV10-1 NA NA TRBJ1-2
TGTGCCAGCAGTGAATGGGGGGCTGATGAAAAACTGTTTTTT CASSEWGADEKLFF TRBV25-1 few NA TRBJ1-4
TGTGCCAGCAGTGAGTCGACTGGGACAGCGGAGGGCTACACCTTC CASSESTGTAEGYTF TRBV10-3 few TRBD1 TRBJ1-2
TGCAGTGCTAGCCTTGACGGGGGCTACGAGCAGTACTTC CSASLDGGYEQYF TRBV20-1 many NA TRBJ2-7
TGCGCCAGCAGCAACGGACAGGTCTCTGGAAACACCATATATTTT CASSNGQVSGNTIYF TRBV5-1 NA TRBD1 TRBJ1-3
TGCAGCGTTGACGGACAGGGGGCTTTCTTT CSVDGQGAFF TRBV29-1 NA TRBD1 TRBJ1-1
TGCAGTGCTCGGGACAGGGGATATCAGCCCCAGCATTTT CSARDRGYQPQHF TRBV20-1 NA TRBD1 TRBJ1-5
TGTGCCAGCAGTTTGCAACGGGATAATGAAAAACTGTTTTTT CASSLQRDNEKLFF TRBV28 NA NA TRBJ1-4
TGTGCCAGCAGTTTTGCAGGGACCGACAGGTGGCCTGGGGCCAACGTCCTGACTTTC CASSFAGTDRWPGANVLTF TRBV6-5 NA NA TRBJ2-6
TGTGCCAGCAGTTACGCCGCCGCAGACACCATATATTTT CASSYAAADTIYF TRBV10-3 many NA TRBJ1-3
TGTGCCAGCACATTGGACAGGATGAACACTGAAGCTTTCTTT CASTLDRMNTEAFF TRBV2 NA TRBD1 TRBJ1-1
TGCGCCAGCAGCTTTGTAGGGGCGACTAACTATGGCTACACCTTC CASSFVGATNYGYTF TRBV5-1 few NA TRBJ1-2
TGCGCCAGCAGCCGTGGACAGGACCGAACTAATGAAAAACTGTTTTTT CASSRGQDRTNEKLFF TRBV5-1 NA TRBD1 TRBJ1-4
TGTGCCAGCAGACAACGACAGAGGGCAGGGGAGACCCAGTACTTC CASRQRQRAGETQYF TRBV7-8 many NA TRBJ2-5
TGTGCCAGTAGTGCCCGTAACCCGACAGGGGCGGCTCAGCCCCAGCATTTT CASSARNPTGAAQPQHF TRBV19 NA TRBD1 TRBJ1-5
TGTGCCAGCAGCGATTTCGACAGGGGTGAGACCCAGTACTTC CASSDFDRGETQYF TRBV2 many TRBD1 TRBJ2-5
TGTGCCAGCAGCACGGGACAGGGGGCACGGGAAAAACTGTTTTTT CASSTGQGAREKLFF TRBV7-8 NA TRBD1 TRBJ1-4
TGTGCCAGCAGTACTGGACACCCTAACCCTTATGGCTACACCTTC CASSTGHPNPYGYTF TRBV12-3/TRBV12-4 NA NA TRBJ1-2
TGCAGTGCCATGAAACAGGGGGCAAGGAGCAATCAGCCCCAGCATTTT CSAMKQGARSNQPQHF TRBV20-1 NA TRBD1 TRBJ1-5
TGTGCCAGCAGTGTTCAGGGACCCTACGAGCAGTACTTC CASSVQGPYEQYF TRBV25-1 NA NA TRBJ2-7
TGTGCCAGGACAGGGGCCTTCTCTGGGGCCAACGTCCTGACTTTC CARTGAFSGANVLTF TRBV19 NA TRBD1 TRBJ2-6
TGCAGTGCTAGAGGCGCGGTGAGGAGGAACACTGAAGCTTTCTTT CSARGAVRRNTEAFF TRBV20-1 NA NA TRBJ1-1
TGTGCCAGTAGTATAGCCCGGGACATTAATCAGCCCCAGCATTTT CASSIARDINQPQHF TRBV19 few NA TRBJ1-5
TGTGCCAGCAGCTTTGCGGGACAGGGAAATCAGCCCCAGCATTTT CASSFAGQGNQPQHF TRBV7-9 NA TRBD1 TRBJ1-5
TGTGCCAGCAGTCCGGACGGAAGAGAGACCCAGTACTTC CASSPDGRETQYF TRBV2 many NA TRBJ2-5
TGCAGCGTGGCTCGGGACAGCAATCAGCCCCAGCATTTT CSVARDSNQPQHF TRBV29-1 many NA TRBJ1-5
TGTGCCAGCAGCTTATGGGACTTTACCTATAATTCACCCCTCCACTTT CASSLWDFTYNSPLHF TRBV7-2 NA NA TRBJ1-6